This T cell receptor (beta chain) appears in the sequencing data of a study of control samples from healthy donors and cancer patients. Germline CDR1 is LNHDA and CDR2 is SQIVND (reference sequence). V shed 7 bases and J shed 0 bases, with 13 bases lying between them. The CDR3 runs 14 residues. TCRdb's table, derived via immunoSEQ multiplex PCR, lists solely in-frame clones and lacks some. This sample carries 30,000 to 35,000 clones, approximately 93% of them seen once, and the ten largest clones take about 7%. Only one count was recorded for this clone. Input material: blood. The chain carries TRBV19 and TRBJ2-7; TRBD1 might be the D (5 bases). The TCR was taken from a man in his 60s in good health. CDR3 nucleotides: TGTGCCAGTACCCCGACAGTAAGCTCCTACGAGCAGTACTTC. This sequence encodes CASTPTVSSYEQYF.